Included here is one TCR beta chain sequence, with context. The V gene's germline CDR1 is KGHSH and CDR2 LQKENI. This CDR3 comprises 15 residues. V shed 3 bases and J 6 bases; nucleotides not matched to a gene: 6. As every portion of the isolated RNA was reverse transcribed, the sequencing read expressed TCRB transcripts. The method was immunoSEQ multiplex PCR; TCRdb's version includes in-frame clones alone and lacks a portion of them. The table lists over 500,000 clones, 15% of them singletons. This record belongs to a study of beta chain features in type 1 diabetes. Sequences were obtained from naive CD4+ T cells from blood. The rearrangement uses TRBV18 and TRBJ2-1; 9 bases are a match to TRBD2. The sequence derives from a man aged 18 to 30 in good health. This CDR3 reads CASSPVRRGGNEQFF. The DNA of the CDR3 is TGTGCCAGCTCACCGGTTCGGCGGGGGGGCAATGAGCAGTTCTTC.